This entry is about one T cell receptor (beta chain). Germline lookup yields CDR1 SGDLS and CDR2 YYNGEE. J was trimmed by 6 bases and V by 4 bases; bases with no gene match: 10. The CDR3 loop spans 14 amino acids. The table came from immunoSEQ multiplex PCR; TCRdb's copy has only in-frame clones and leaves some out. This sample has roughly 400,000 clones, with roughly 90% found just once. This entry belongs to a study of control samples from healthy donors and cancer patients. The clonotype was recovered from a man aged 40-49 years with head and neck cancer. V usage is TRBV9 and J usage is TRBJ2-7; 7 bases align to TRBD1. The sequenced sample was PBMCs. The CDR3 sequence: CASSPGTAYGEQYF. The DNA for the CDR3 is TGTGCCAGCAGCCCCGGGACAGCTTACGGCGAGCAGTACTTC.